In its sample, the clone carrying this TCR beta chain was seen once. Its specificity is not known. Germline CDR1 and CDR2: PRHDT and FYEKMQ (reference sequence). Trimming took 6 bases from V and 1 from J; bases not matched to a gene: 5. This CDR3 is built from 14 residues. From the RT-PCR reads, TCRdb called clonotypes with MiXCR, one entry per CDR3 protein. The sample lists 20,000 to 25,000 distinct CDR3 sequences, more than 60% seen once, with 4% to 6% in the top ten. These data come from a study of yellow fever vaccine responses in identical twins. General study points: Twins' vaccine T cell responses were reported to seem partly convergent and partly personalized.

The genes are TRBV13 and TRBJ1-2; 7 bases align to TRBD1. The sample was T cells from blood (PBMCs), unsorted or a sorted subset (not recorded which), taken before or after yellow fever vaccination (not recorded which). The receptor's source is a woman aged 18-29 years who received the yellow fever vaccine. The CDR3 sequence is CASRQGRDNYGYTF. CDR3 nucleotides: TGTGCCAGCAGACAGGGGAGAGATAACTATGGCTACACCTTC.